This T cell receptor beta chain is drawn from a study of T cell repertoires in cytomegalovirus infection. V shed 0 bases, J shed 2 bases, and the junction held 2 bases outside the gene matches. The CDR3 has 16 residues. Per the germline V gene, CDR1 is MGHRA and CDR2 is YSYEKL. TCRdb recomputed calls from the reads with MiXCR, one row per CDR3 protein. Here the sample spans 250,000 to 300,000 distinct CDR3 sequences, around 13% being singletons. This clonotype was observed many times. Its antigen is still unknown. Findings of the study overall: Public TCR beta family frequency separated CMV-and-HLA carriers, including in an independent cohort. Dominating the ex vivo response were TCR beta clonotypes that were CMV-specific and HLA-C-restricted.

The V and J genes are TRBV4-1 and TRBJ2-3, with 10 bases lining up with TRBD2. The sample was PBMCs. This TCR was sampled from a human donor in good health (CMV status not recorded). Some clones in this sample may be carry-over from other donors' samples. DNA of the CDR3: TGCGCCAGCAGCCAAGAGCTAGCGGGGGCCACAGATACGCAGTATTTT. Its protein product is CASSQELAGATDTQYF.